A selection of T cell receptor beta chains follows, all from one sample in a study of blood T cell repertoires in COVID-19. Produced via immunoSEQ multiplex PCR; TCRdb's table is partial and in-frame only. Of some 200,000 clones detected, 75% to 85% appear once; the ten largest clones hold 4.5% to 5.5%. Material: peripheral blood. These receptors all stem from a woman in her 70s with COVID-19, enrolled during active disease. Each CDR3 is given with its conserved first and last residue. The D gene is left open where the match is weak. Clone size appears in some rows only: once, few, many, or a class for an expanded clone.

V gene	D gene	clone size	J gene	CDR3 DNA	CDR3 protein
TRBV4-3	NA	NA	TRBJ2-5	TGCGCCAGCAGCCAAGAAGGGGGGACCCAGTACTTC	CASSQEGGTQYF
TRBV9	TRBD1	few	TRBJ1-1	TGTGCCAGCAGCGCGCCGACAGGGTTGGTGAACACTGAAGCTTTCTTT	CASSAPTGLVNTEAFF
TRBV3-1/TRBV3-2	NA	NA	TRBJ2-7	TGTGCCAGCACCTCAGCCTACGAGCAGTACTTC	CASTSAYEQYF
TRBV28	TRBD1	NA	TRBJ1-5	TGTGCCAGCAGTCTAAGACAGGGAGTCGATCAGCCCCAGCATTTT	CASSLRQGVDQPQHF
TRBV11-2	TRBD1	NA	TRBJ1-5	TGTGCCAGCAGCTCAAACAGGGGGAATCAGCCCCAGCATTTT	CASSSNRGNQPQHF
TRBV5-1	TRBD2	NA	TRBJ2-5	TGCGCCAGCAGCTTGGGTGGACTAGCGGGAGAGGCGACCCAGTACTTC	CASSLGGLAGEATQYF
TRBV7-2	TRBD2	NA	TRBJ2-7	TGTGCCAGCAGCTTTTCCGGGAGGGCCGCCGAGCAGTACTTC	CASSFSGRAAEQYF
TRBV7-2	TRBD1	NA	TRBJ2-5	TGTGCCAGCAGCCCGAACAGACAGGGGGCTACAGAGACCCAGTACTTC	CASSPNRQGATETQYF
TRBV7-3	TRBD2	few	TRBJ2-1	TGTGCCAGCAGCTCGGGACTAGCCTACAATGAGCAGTTCTTC	CASSSGLAYNEQFF
TRBV6-5	TRBD1	NA	TRBJ2-5	TGTGCCAGCATGACAGGGACCCAAGAGACCCAGTACTTC	CASMTGTQETQYF
TRBV19	TRBD1	NA	TRBJ1-5	TGTGCCAGTAGGGGTGGCACAGGGGATTATCAGCCCCAGCATTTT	CASRGGTGDYQPQHF
TRBV13	TRBD2	NA	TRBJ2-1	TGTGCCAGCAGCTCCCTGACTAGCCCAACTTACAATGAGCAGTTCTTC	CASSSLTSPTYNEQFF
TRBV5-1	TRBD1	NA	TRBJ2-7	TGCGCCAGCAGCTTGAGGTTCGGGACAGGGTCGTACGAGCAGTACTTC	CASSLRFGTGSYEQYF
TRBV19	NA	NA	TRBJ2-3	TGTGCCAGTAGTATGGGGGGAGCGGGCACAGATACGCAGTATTTT	CASSMGGAGTDTQYF
TRBV11-2	NA	NA	TRBJ1-4	TGTGCCAGCAGCTTAGAACGGACTAGTGAAAAACTGTTTTTT	CASSLERTSEKLFF
TRBV7-3	TRBD2	NA	TRBJ2-2	TGTGCCAGCAGCTCCTTAGCGGGAGCAGGGGCCGGGGAGCTGTTTTTT	CASSSLAGAGAGELFF
TRBV15	TRBD2	NA	TRBJ2-1	TGTGCCACCAGCTCACGGCCCAAAGCGGGAGGGAACAATGAGCAGTTCTTC	CATSSRPKAGGNNEQFF
TRBV29-1	NA	few	TRBJ2-1	TGCAGCGCTCGTGGCGGGAATGAGCAGTTCTTC	CSARGGNEQFF
TRBV29-1	TRBD2	NA	TRBJ2-7	TGCAGCGTTGAAAGTTCGTTTACTAGCGGGAGGGCCGAGCAGTACTTC	CSVESSFTSGRAEQYF
TRBV5-8	NA	once	TRBJ1-4	TGTGCCAGCATCGAATCCGGGACTAATGAAAAACTGTTTTTT	CASIESGTNEKLFF
TRBV4-3	NA	NA	TRBJ1-2	TGCGCCAGCAGCCAAGATGTAACAGCCCCCTATGGCTACACCTTC	CASSQDVTAPYGYTF
TRBV9	TRBD1	NA	TRBJ1-3	TGTGCCAGCAGCCCGTGGACAGGGCCCGAAAACACCATATATTTT	CASSPWTGPENTIYF
TRBV25-1	TRBD2	NA	TRBJ2-7	TGTGCCAGCAGTGAGGGCGGGGGATACGAGCAGTACTTC	CASSEGGGYEQYF
TRBV10-3	NA	once	TRBJ2-7	TGTGCCATCAGTCGGAGCGGACCCGAGGACTACGAGCAGTACTTC	CAISRSGPEDYEQYF
TRBV3-1/TRBV3-2	TRBD2	NA	TRBJ2-3	TGTGCCAGCAGCCACCGCGGCGGGCTAGCGGGAGTAAGCACAGATACGCAGTATTTT	CASSHRGGLAGVSTDTQYF
TRBV6-5	NA	NA	TRBJ1-6	TGTGCCAGCAGTAACACAGCCTATAATTCACCCCTCCACTTT	CASSNTAYNSPLHF
TRBV29-1	NA	NA	TRBJ2-4	TGCAGCTCAAGGGGGGGGGCCCTAGCCAAAAACATTCAGTACTTC	CSSRGGALAKNIQYF
TRBV7-9	NA	NA	TRBJ2-3	TGTGCCGGGCAAATCACAGATACGCAGTATTTT	CAGQITDTQYF
TRBV18	NA	NA	TRBJ1-1	TGTGCCAGCTCACCTGTTGGGGGCGGAAGGTACACTGAAGCTTTCTTT	CASSPVGGGRYTEAFF
TRBV7-2	TRBD2	NA	TRBJ2-1	TGTGCCAGCAGCTTAGGACTAGCCGCCGAATTACGCAATGAGCAGTTCTTC	CASSLGLAAELRNEQFF
TRBV24-1	TRBD1	few	TRBJ1-1	TGTGCCACCAGTGATTCGGGACAGGGTATCACTGAAGCTTTCTTT	CATSDSGQGITEAFF
TRBV3-1/TRBV3-2	NA	NA	TRBJ1-4	TGTGCCAGCAGCCCCCCAGGCGGGGGCAATGAAAAACTGTTTTTT	CASSPPGGGNEKLFF
TRBV19	NA	NA	TRBJ1-1	TGTGCCAGTAGTATAAGTCGGTTCGCCACTGAAGCTTTCTTT	CASSISRFATEAFF
TRBV4-2	TRBD2	NA	TRBJ2-3	TGTGCCAGCACCCTTCTTTCTAGCGGGAGGGGAGATACGCAGTATTTT	CASTLLSSGRGDTQYF
TRBV19	NA	NA	TRBJ1-3	TGTGCCAGTAGCCTCGTCTCTGGGAGCTCTGGAAACACCATATATTTT	CASSLVSGSSGNTIYF
TRBV7-9	NA	NA	TRBJ2-2	TGTGCCAGCAGCCGTCGTACAGGGGGGGCCGGGGAGCTGTTTTTT	CASSRRTGGAGELFF
TRBV7-9	NA	NA	TRBJ1-4	TGTGCCAGCAGCTATCGGGATACCAGGGAAAAACTGTTTTTT	CASSYRDTREKLFF
TRBV28	NA	NA	TRBJ2-2	TGTGCCAGCAGTCCCACTAGCACCGGGGAGCTGTTTTTT	CASSPTSTGELFF
TRBV5-3	NA	NA	TRBJ2-7	TGTGCCAGAAGCATCTGCCAGGTCTCCTACGAGCAGTACTTC	CARSICQVSYEQYF
TRBV5-6	NA	NA	TRBJ1-2	TGTGCCAGCAGCTCCGGAGGGATGAATGGCTACACCTTC	CASSSGGMNGYTF
TRBV18	TRBD1	NA	TRBJ1-1	TGTGCCAGCTCTTCGGACAGGGGAGGGACTGAAGCTTTCTTT	CASSSDRGGTEAFF
TRBV27	NA	NA	TRBJ2-1	TGTGCCAGCAGTTTTTTAAACTATGAGCAGTTCTTC	CASSFLNYEQFF
TRBV28	NA	NA	TRBJ1-2	TGTGCCAGCAGTTATAGGGGTTACGGCTACACCTTC	CASSYRGYGYTF
TRBV28	NA	NA	TRBJ1-5	TGTGCCAGCAGTCCCCGGCGACAGGCCAGCTTTGGTCAGCCCCAGCATTTT	CASSPRRQASFGQPQHF
TRBV4-3	TRBD2	NA	TRBJ2-1	TGCGCCAGCAGCCAAGCCCTAGCGGGAGTGGGAAATGAGCAGTTCTTC	CASSQALAGVGNEQFF
TRBV6-4	NA	NA	TRBJ2-3	TGTGCCAGTTCTAGTGGGGATACGCAGTATTTT	CASSSGDTQYF
TRBV28	TRBD1	NA	TRBJ1-2	TGTGCCAGCAGCCCTAGTAAGGGACAGGGATCTAGGGGCTACACCTTC	CASSPSKGQGSRGYTF
TRBV4-3	TRBD2	few	TRBJ2-3	TGCGCCAGCAGCCCGGGCGGGAGGTTGACATTTACGCAGTATTTT	CASSPGGRLTFTQYF